A single sample gave rise to the 5 T cell receptor beta chains below, sequenced in a study of breast tumors, draining lymph nodes, adjacent tissues. One entry per CDR3 protein results from TCRdb running MiXCR on the multiplex PCR reads. The sample comprises around 19,000 distinct CDR3 sequences, less than 35% of which are singletons, and 8.5% to 14% rests with the top ten. Sequenced: breast tumor tissue. These receptors all come from a female donor with breast cancer. Some clones in this sample may be carry-over from other donors' samples.

The chain combines TRBV20-1 with TRBJ1-6; a weak D match, TRBD1 (5 bases). Germline V lookup: CDR1 DFQATT, CDR2 SNEGSKA (reference sequence). The CDR3 runs 17 residues. The V and J ends lost 3 bases and 5 bases respectively, with 20 bases between them. The CDR3 protein is CSARAGTTTYHNSPLHF. CDR3 coding DNA: TGCAGTGCTAGGGCCGGGACGACGACCTATCATAATTCACCCCTCCACTTT.

This clonotype was recorded many times. This chain uses TRBV18 with TRBJ1-4; the D is unclear. CDR3 length equals 13 residues. From germline, CDR1 is KGHSH and CDR2 LQKENI. V was cut by 5 bases and J by 8 bases, with 12 bases left in between. The CDR3 DNA sequence: TGTGCCAGCTCAAGGGAGGCGGGAGAAAAACTGTTTTTT. It translates to CASSREAGEKLFF.

On this clonotype itself: One end of the junction is discordant with germline, which a read error may explain. The chain carries TRBV10-1 and TRBJ2-7, with TRBD1 matching 7 bases. Germline CDR1 and CDR2: WNHNN and SYGVQD (reference sequence). CDR3 length equals 14 residues. The CDR3 loop is CTSSVHRGWFEQYF. The CDR3 nucleotides are TGCACCAGCAGCGTCCACAGGGGTTGGTTCGAGCAGTACTTC.

This clonotype was detected ten times or more. This sequence joins TRBV9 and TRBJ2-1; no firm D call. The germline V and J ends were trimmed by 0 bases and 8 bases, with 9 bases remaining between them. Looked up from germline, CDR1 is SGDLS and CDR2 is YYNGEE. The CDR3 runs 13 residues. In DNA, the CDR3 is TGTGCCAGCAGCGTAGAGGGTTTGGATGAGCAGTTCTTC. Protein sequence: CASSVEGLDEQFF.

This clonotype was seen more than once but under ten times. A much bigger clone sits one base away, suggesting this may be a read error. This chain joins TRBV11-3 and TRBJ2-7; the D gene is possibly TRBD2 (5 bases). CDR1 SGHNT and CDR2 YENEEA come from the germline V gene. The CDR3 totals 16 residues. The CDR3 DNA follows: TGTGCCAGCAGCTTAGAGTGGTGCGGGTCCCCCTACGAGCAGCACTTC. It encodes CASSLEWCGSPYEQHF.